This T cell receptor (beta chain) was sequenced for a study of blood T cell repertoires in COVID-19. Study-wide background: COVID-19 samples, acute and convalescent, were from the United States, Italy and Spain. Nucleic acid was either cDNA or gDNA, and it came from T cells, B-cell-depleted T cells, or PBMCs.

The ends were cut back, 4 bases at V and 5 bases at J, with 13 bases in the middle. Germline V gene data show CDR1 as SQVTM and CDR2 as ANQGSEA. This CDR3 has 13 amino acids. Followed over time, Seattle patients had been enrolled while infection was active. Original processing methods: Nucleated cell counts were estimated from reference gene primer amplification. Profiled with immunoSEQ multiplex PCR; TCRdb holds only in-frame clones, not every one. V and J calls and clone size are those listed in that table; D and trimming were worked out from the DNA. This sample has fewer than 350,000 clones, with approximately 90% found just once.

Specimen: peripheral blood. The TCR comes from a woman in her twenties or thirties with COVID-19, enrolled during active disease. The chain links TRBV29-1 to TRBJ2-3; maybe TRBD2 (6 bases). As DNA, the CDR3 is TGCAGCGTTGGCGGGGCCTTTATAGATACGCAGTATTTT. It yields the protein CSVGGAFIDTQYF.